This T cell receptor beta chain was found in a study of regulatory dendritic cells for organ transplantation. Turning to this clone: The antigen is undetermined.

Profiling relied on immunoSEQ multiplex PCR, and the TCRdb table lists in-frame clones only, not all of them. This sample yields around 11,000 clones, of which 80% are seen a single time; more than 2.5% belongs to the top ten. Allogeneic regulatory or mature dendritic cells were co-cultured for less than 6 days with CFSE-labeled sorted T cells at 1:10. CDR1 and CDR2 from the germline V gene are GTSNPN and SVGIG (reference sequence). There are 14 residues in the CDR3. Trimming left V 0 bases short and J 2 bases short, with 11 bases between. Study-level points and caveats: Mature dendritic cells appeared to drive more memory CD8+ clonal expansion than regulatory ones.

Sequenced material: memory CD4+ T cells from blood cultured with dendritic cells. Subset: CD45RO+ memory T cells. This receptor was obtained from a human donor in good health. The chain recombines TRBV30 with TRBJ2-7, with D possibly being TRBD1 (7 bases). CDR3 DNA sequence: TGTGCCTGGAGTGTCCCCAGGGGGGCCTACGAGCAGTACTTC. This codes for CAWSVPRGAYEQYF. The complete variable domain, with remaining parts taken from reference TRBV30 and TRBJ2-7, reads SQTIHQWPATLVQPVGSPLSLECTVEGTSNPNLYWYRQAAGRGLQLLFYSVGIGQISSEVPQNLSASRPQDRQFILSSKKLLLSDSGFYLCAWSVPRGAYEQYFGPGTRLTVT.